This T cell receptor (beta chain) originates from a study of T cells after somatic rescue of genetic block (dated by TCRdb to 2020 to 2022). General notes on the study: The study assessed how robust, over the long term, a T-cell system was when the system had developed through somatic rescue of a genetic block in T-cell development.

Library creation used the immunoSEQ multiplex PCR assay. Imported from immuneACCESS, the table was reduced by TCRdb to in-frame sequences with V and J called. These copies leave out some clones; in studies compared against another copy, an unresolved V gene accounts for under half, and the cause of the remainder is not known. The sample table holds fewer than 15,000 clones, of which under 85% were seen once. The ten largest clones capture about 21% of the sample. Including cysteine and phenylalanine, the CDR3 has 13 amino acids. Only the CDR3 DNA is retained, 39 bases long and in frame from the first base. V gives up 4 bases and J gives up 2 bases, and the segment between their germline ends measures 11 bases. CDR1 SQVTM and CDR2 ANQGSEA were looked up in the germline V gene. About this clone itself: Which antigen it targets is not known. No much larger clone exists at a distance of one base, and base qualities are not known.

The sequenced material came from peripheral blood mononuclear cells (PBMCs). The chain joins TRBV29-1 to TRBJ1-1, with TRBD1 perhaps the D gene, on 6 matching bases. The source of this sequence is a boy aged 5-17 years. CDR3 sequence: CSVVWGANTEAFF. The base sequence is TGCAGCGTTGTATGGGGGGCCAACACTGAAGCTTTCTTT.